This entry describes one TCR beta chain. Its antigen is not identified. Trimming pared 4 bases from V and 1 base from J, leaving 14 bases between. Germline CDR1 and CDR2: MDHEN and SYDVKM. This CDR3 region has 16 residues. The sample is drawn from a study of T cell responses to AZD1222 COVID-19 vaccine. Overall study findings and caveats: Spike-specific TCR breadth and depth went up after people got two AZD1222 doses.

This table comes from immunoSEQ multiplex PCR, and its TCRdb copy is limited to in-frame clones, with some not included. The sample consists of under 200,000 clones, roughly 90% of them appearing once. The chain links TRBV28 to TRBJ1-5; D perhaps matches TRBD1 (6 bases). This TCR was sampled from an adult in good health. The sequencing here drew on peripheral blood, taken on day 0 of AZD1222 vaccination. CDR3 bases: TGTGCCAGCAGTTCCTGGGGGGGCTGGAGCAATCAGCCCCAGCATTTT. The encoded protein is CASSSWGGWSNQPQHF. Supplemented by reference TRBV28 and TRBJ1-5, the full variable domain reads DVKVTQSSRYLVKRTGEKVFLECVQDMDHENMFWYRQDPGLGLRLIYFSYDVKMKEKGDIPEGYSVSREKKERFSLILESASTNQTSMYLCASSSWGGWSNQPQHFGDGTRLSIL.